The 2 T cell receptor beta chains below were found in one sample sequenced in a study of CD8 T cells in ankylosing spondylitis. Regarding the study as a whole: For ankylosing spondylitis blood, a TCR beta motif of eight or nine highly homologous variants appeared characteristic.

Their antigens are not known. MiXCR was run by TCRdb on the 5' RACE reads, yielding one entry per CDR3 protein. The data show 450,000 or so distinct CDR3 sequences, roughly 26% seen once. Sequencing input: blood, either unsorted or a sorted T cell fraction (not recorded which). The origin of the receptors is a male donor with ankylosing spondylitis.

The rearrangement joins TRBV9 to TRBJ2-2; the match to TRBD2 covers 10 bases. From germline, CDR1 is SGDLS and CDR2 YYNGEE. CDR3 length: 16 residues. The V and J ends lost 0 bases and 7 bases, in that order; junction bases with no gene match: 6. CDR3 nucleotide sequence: TGTGCCAGCAGCGTAGGAGCGGGAGGGCCTTTCGGGGAGCTGTTTTTT. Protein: CASSVGAGGPFGELFF. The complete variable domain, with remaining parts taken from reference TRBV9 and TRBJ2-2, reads DSGVTQTPKHLITATGQRVTLRCSPRSGDLSVYWYQQSLDQGLQFLIQYYNGEERAKGNILERFSAQQFPDLHSELNLSSLELGDSALYFCASSVGAGGPFGELFFGEGSRLTVL.

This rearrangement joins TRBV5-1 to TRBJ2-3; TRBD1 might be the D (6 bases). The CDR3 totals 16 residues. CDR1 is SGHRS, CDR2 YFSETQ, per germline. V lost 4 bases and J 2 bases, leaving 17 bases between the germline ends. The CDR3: CASSLGTGTPTDTQYF. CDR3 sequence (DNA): TGCGCCAGCAGCCTAGGAACAGGGACCCCCACAGATACGCAGTATTTT.